These T cell receptor beta chains were read from a single sample in a study of shared clonotypes between healthy human individuals. Sequencing used immunoSEQ multiplex PCR; TCRdb keeps in-frame clones, though not all of them. Here the sample spans about 490,000 clones, 70% to 80% being singletons. The sequencing sample was made of PBMCs. Receptor source: a woman aged 40-49 years in good health. Some clones in this sample may be carry-over from other donors' samples. The CDR3 runs from the conserved cysteine through the conserved F or W. The D gene is left open where the match is weak. For some rows the clone size is stated as once, few or many, or as a class when expanded; others skip it.

TRBJ2-1,NA,once,TRBV11-2,CASSLGGGVVGHEQFF,TGTGCCAGCAGCTTAGGAGGGGGTGTAGTCGGGCATGAGCAGTTCTTC
TRBJ2-1,NA,NA,TRBV27,CASSLGVEYNEQFF,TGTGCCAGCAGTTTGGGAGTGGAATACAATGAGCAGTTCTTC
TRBJ2-7,NA,NA,TRBV30,CAWSVGLVVEQYF,TGTGCCTGGAGTGTGGGGCTAGTTGTCGAGCAGTACTTC
TRBJ1-4,TRBD1,NA,TRBV2,CASSDRTGDEKLFF,TGTGCCAGCAGTGATAGGACAGGGGATGAAAAACTGTTTTTT
TRBJ1-2,NA,once,TRBV30,CAWSVGQWVHGYTF,TGTGCCTGGAGTGTCGGACAGTGGGTTCATGGCTACACCTTC
TRBJ2-1,TRBD2,NA,TRBV28,CASSLGRWLAGVLQAVYNEQFF,TGTGCCAGCAGTTTAGGTCGGTGGCTAGCGGGAGTCCTCCAGGCCGTTTACAATGAGCAGTTCTTC
TRBJ2-5,TRBD1,NA,TRBV2,CASSLKAGGYQETQYF,TGTGCCAGCAGCTTAAAGGCAGGGGGATACCAAGAGACCCAGTACTTC
TRBJ1-2,NA,NA,TRBV30,CAWSLVRSYTF,TGTGCCTGGAGTTTGGTACGGAGCTACACCTTC
TRBJ2-1,TRBD2,NA,TRBV7-9,CASSSPGLALNEQFF,TGTGCCAGCAGCTCACCGGGACTAGCTCTAAATGAGCAGTTCTTC
TRBJ1-2,NA,NA,TRBV21-1,CASSSRDIRYGYTF,TGTGCCAGCAGCAGCCGGGACATTCGCTATGGCTACACCTTC
TRBJ1-6,TRBD1,NA,TRBV2,CASSRRQGNNSPLHF,TGTGCCAGCAGCCGCAGACAGGGGAATAATTCACCCCTCCACTTT
TRBJ2-7,TRBD2,NA,TRBV11-2,CASSLDLTAGGLSYEQYF,TGTGCCAGCAGCTTAGATCTTACAGCGGGAGGCCTTAGCTACGAGCAGTACTTC
TRBJ1-3,NA,NA,TRBV5-6,CASSLLGPDGNTIYF,TGTGCCAGCAGCTTGTTGGGTCCTGACGGTAACACCATATATTTT
TRBJ2-6,TRBD1,NA,TRBV9,CASSKGRGTGVSSGANVLTF,TGTGCCAGCAGCAAAGGGCGGGGGACAGGGGTGTCCTCTGGGGCCAACGTCCTGACTTTC
TRBJ2-5,TRBD2,few,TRBV18,CASSVTSGQETQYF,TGTGCCAGCTCAGTGACTAGCGGGCAAGAGACCCAGTACTTC
TRBJ1-1,TRBD1,NA,TRBV29-1,CSVLNRQGNTEAFF,TGCAGCGTTTTGAATCGACAGGGCAACACTGAAGCTTTCTTT
TRBJ2-1,TRBD2,NA,TRBV7-6,CASSLVTSGSRDNEQFF,TGTGCCAGCAGCTTAGTAACTAGCGGGAGTAGGGACAATGAGCAGTTCTTC
TRBJ2-1,NA,NA,TRBV2,CASSEKLSSYNEQFF,TGTGCCAGCAGTGAAAAGTTAAGCTCCTACAATGAGCAGTTCTTC
TRBJ1-1,TRBD1,NA,TRBV28,CASRGQGGTEAFF,TGTGCCAGCAGGGGACAGGGAGGCACTGAAGCTTTCTTT
TRBJ2-7,TRBD2,NA,TRBV4-3,CASSQETSGRGYEQYF,TGCGCCAGCAGCCAGGAGACTAGCGGGAGGGGCTACGAGCAGTACTTC
TRBJ1-1,NA,NA,TRBV5-5,CASSFSADTEAFF,TGTGCCAGCAGCTTTTCGGCGGACACTGAAGCTTTCTTT
TRBJ2-7,NA,few,TRBV27,CASSFPGAGEQYF,TGTGCCAGCAGTTTCCCGGGGGCGGGCGAGCAGTACTTC
TRBJ1-1,NA,NA,TRBV15,CATSRESGWNTEAFF,TGTGCCACCAGCAGAGAGTCAGGGTGGAACACTGAAGCTTTCTTT
TRBJ2-3,TRBD2,NA,TRBV18,CASSLTTRGADTQYF,TGTGCCAGCTCACTGACTACCCGGGGGGCAGATACGCAGTATTTT
TRBJ2-7,TRBD2,NA,TRBV11-2,CASSPTSGRGHEQYF,TGTGCCAGCAGCCCGACTAGCGGGAGGGGGCACGAGCAGTACTTC
TRBJ2-7,TRBD2,NA,TRBV19,CASSIRSGRTYEQYF,TGTGCCAGTAGTATAAGAAGCGGGAGGACCTACGAGCAGTACTTC
TRBJ1-1,NA,once,TRBV28,CASRLRDPREAFF,TGTGCCAGCAGGCTCAGGGACCCCAGAGAAGCTTTCTTT